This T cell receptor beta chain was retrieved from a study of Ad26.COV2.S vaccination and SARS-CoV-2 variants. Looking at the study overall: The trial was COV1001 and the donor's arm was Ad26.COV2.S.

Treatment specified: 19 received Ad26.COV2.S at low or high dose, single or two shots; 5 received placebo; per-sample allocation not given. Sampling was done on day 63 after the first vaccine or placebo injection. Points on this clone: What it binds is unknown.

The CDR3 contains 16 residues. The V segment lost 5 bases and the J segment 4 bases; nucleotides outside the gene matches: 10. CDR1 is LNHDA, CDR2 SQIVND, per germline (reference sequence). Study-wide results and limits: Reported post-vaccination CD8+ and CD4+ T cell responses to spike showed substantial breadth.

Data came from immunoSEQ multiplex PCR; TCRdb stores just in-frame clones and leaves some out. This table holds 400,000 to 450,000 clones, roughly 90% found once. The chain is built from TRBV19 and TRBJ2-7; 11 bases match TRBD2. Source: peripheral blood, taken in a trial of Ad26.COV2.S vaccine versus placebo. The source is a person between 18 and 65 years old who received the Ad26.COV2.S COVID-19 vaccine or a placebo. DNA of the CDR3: TGTGCCAGTAGTCCCTCCGGGACTAGCGGATTATACGAGCAGTACTTC. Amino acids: CASSPSGTSGLYEQYF. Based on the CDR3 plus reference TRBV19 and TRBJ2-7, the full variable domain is DGGITQSPKYLFRKEGQNVTLSCEQNLNHDAMYWYRQDPGQGLRLIYYSQIVNDFQKGDIAEGYSVSREKKESFPLTVTSAQKNPTAFYLCASSPSGTSGLYEQYFGPGTRLTVT.